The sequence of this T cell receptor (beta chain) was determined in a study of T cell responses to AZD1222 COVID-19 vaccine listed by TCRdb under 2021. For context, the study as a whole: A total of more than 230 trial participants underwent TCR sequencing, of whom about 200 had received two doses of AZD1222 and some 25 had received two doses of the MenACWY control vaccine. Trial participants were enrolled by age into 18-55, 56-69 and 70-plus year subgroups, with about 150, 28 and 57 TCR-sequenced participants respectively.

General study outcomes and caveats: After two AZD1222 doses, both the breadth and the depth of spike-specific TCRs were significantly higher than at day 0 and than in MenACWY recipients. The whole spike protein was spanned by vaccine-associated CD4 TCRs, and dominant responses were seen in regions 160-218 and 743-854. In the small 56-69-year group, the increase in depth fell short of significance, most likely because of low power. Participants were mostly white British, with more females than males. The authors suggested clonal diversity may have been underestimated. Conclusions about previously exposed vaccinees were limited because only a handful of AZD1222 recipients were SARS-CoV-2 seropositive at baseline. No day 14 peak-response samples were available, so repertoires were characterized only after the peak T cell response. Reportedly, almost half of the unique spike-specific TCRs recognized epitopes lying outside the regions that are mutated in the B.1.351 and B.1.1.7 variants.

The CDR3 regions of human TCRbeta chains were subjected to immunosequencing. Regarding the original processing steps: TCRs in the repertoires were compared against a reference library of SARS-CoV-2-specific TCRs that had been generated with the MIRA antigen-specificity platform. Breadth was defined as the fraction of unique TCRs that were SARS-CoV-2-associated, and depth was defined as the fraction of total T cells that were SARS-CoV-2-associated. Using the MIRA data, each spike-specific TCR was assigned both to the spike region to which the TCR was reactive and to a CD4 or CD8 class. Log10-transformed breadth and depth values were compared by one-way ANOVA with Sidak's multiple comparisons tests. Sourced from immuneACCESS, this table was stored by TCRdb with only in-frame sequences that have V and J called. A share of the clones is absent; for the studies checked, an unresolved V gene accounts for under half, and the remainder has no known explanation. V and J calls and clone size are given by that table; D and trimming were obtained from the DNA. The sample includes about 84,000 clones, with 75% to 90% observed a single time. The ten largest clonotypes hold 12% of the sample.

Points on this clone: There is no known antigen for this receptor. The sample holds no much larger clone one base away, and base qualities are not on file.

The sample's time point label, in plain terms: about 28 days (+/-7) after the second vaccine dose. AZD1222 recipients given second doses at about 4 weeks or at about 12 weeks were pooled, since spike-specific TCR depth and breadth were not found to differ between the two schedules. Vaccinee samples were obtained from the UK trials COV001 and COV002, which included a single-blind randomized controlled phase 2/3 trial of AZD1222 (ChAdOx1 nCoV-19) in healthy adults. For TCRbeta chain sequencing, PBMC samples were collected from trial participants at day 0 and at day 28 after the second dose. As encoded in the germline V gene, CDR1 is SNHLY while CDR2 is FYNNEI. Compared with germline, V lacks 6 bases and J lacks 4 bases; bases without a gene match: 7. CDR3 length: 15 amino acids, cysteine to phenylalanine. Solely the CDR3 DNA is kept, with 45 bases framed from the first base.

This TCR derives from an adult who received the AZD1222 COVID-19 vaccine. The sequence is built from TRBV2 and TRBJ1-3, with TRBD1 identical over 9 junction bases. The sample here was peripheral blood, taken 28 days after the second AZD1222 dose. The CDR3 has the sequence CASRATGTGGNTIYF. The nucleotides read TGTGCCAGCAGAGCGACAGGGACAGGGGGAAACACCATATATTTT.